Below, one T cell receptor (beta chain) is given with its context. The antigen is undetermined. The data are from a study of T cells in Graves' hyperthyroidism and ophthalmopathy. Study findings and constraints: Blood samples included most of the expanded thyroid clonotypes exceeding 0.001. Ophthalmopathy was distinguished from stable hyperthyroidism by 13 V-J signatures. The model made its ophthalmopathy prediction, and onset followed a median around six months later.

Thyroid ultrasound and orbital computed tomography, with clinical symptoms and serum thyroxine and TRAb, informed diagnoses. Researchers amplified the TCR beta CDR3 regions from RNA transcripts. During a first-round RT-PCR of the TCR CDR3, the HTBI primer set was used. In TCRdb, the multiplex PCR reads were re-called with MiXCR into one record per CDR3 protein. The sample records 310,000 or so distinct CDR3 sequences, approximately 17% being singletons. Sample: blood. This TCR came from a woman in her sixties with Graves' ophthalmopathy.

CDR3 sequence reads: CASTPWTGNGEAFF. The CDR3 region has the DNA TGTGCCAGTACCCCCTGGACGGGGAATGGTGAAGCTTTCTTT. V and J are TRBV19 and TRBJ1-1; unclear D gene. In germline, CDR1 is LNHDA, CDR2 SQIVND (reference sequence). The CDR3 has 14 residues. V was shortened by 7 bases and J by 7 bases, with 19 bases between the two germline ends.